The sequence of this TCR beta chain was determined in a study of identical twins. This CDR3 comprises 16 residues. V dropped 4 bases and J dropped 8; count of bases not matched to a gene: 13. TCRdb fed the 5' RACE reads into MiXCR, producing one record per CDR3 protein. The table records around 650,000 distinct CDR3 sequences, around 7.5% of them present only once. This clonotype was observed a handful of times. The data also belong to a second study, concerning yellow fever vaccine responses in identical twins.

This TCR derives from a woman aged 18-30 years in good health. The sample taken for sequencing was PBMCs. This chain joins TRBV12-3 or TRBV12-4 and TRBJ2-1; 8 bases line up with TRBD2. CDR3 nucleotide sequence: TGTGCCAGCAGTTCACGCGGGACTAGTGGTAACCATGAGCAGTTCTTC. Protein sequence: CASSSRGTSGNHEQFF.